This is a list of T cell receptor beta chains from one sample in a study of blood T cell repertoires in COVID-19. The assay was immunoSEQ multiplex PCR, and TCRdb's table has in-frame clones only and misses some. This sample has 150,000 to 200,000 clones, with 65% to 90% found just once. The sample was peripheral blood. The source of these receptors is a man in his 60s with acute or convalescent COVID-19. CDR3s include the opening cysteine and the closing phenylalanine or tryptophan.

cdr3_aa: CASSFGTGTSNQPQHF; j_call: TRBJ1-5; v_call: TRBV5-4
cdr3_aa: CSSGANTEAFF; j_call: TRBJ1-1; v_call: TRBV29-1
cdr3_aa: CASSSRPGGPRNEQFF; j_call: TRBJ2-1; v_call: TRBV11-2
cdr3_aa: CASSFIRLAGHSYEQYF; j_call: TRBJ2-7; v_call: TRBV28
cdr3_aa: CASRGVRESYNEQFF; j_call: TRBJ2-1; v_call: TRBV5-1
cdr3_aa: CATSDETSGDYNEQFF; j_call: TRBJ2-1; v_call: TRBV24-1
cdr3_aa: CASRRLAGAGELFF; j_call: TRBJ2-2; v_call: TRBV3-1/TRBV3-2
cdr3_aa: CASSLAAYGYTF; j_call: TRBJ1-2; v_call: TRBV28
cdr3_aa: CASSSRGTEAFF; j_call: TRBJ1-1; v_call: TRBV28
cdr3_aa: CASSLGAVAGGSPLHF; j_call: TRBJ1-6; v_call: TRBV5-1
cdr3_aa: CASSYSTTGQPQHF; j_call: TRBJ1-5; v_call: TRBV6-2/TRBV6-3
cdr3_aa: CASIRWTSTDTQYF; j_call: TRBJ2-3; v_call: TRBV6-5
cdr3_aa: CASGTTPGQPQHF; j_call: TRBJ1-5; v_call: TRBV19
cdr3_aa: CAWAQGMVTEAFF; j_call: TRBJ1-1; v_call: TRBV30
cdr3_aa: CASTEVPYNEQFF; j_call: TRBJ2-1; v_call: TRBV5-1
cdr3_aa: CASSRRDRSRELFF; j_call: TRBJ2-2; v_call: TRBV27
cdr3_aa: CAGVARGDRNSPLHF; j_call: TRBJ1-6; v_call: TRBV2
cdr3_aa: CASSLAGHSQETQYF; j_call: TRBJ2-5; v_call: TRBV5-8
cdr3_aa: CASNHQRTRESYEQYF; j_call: TRBJ2-7; v_call: TRBV28
cdr3_aa: CASSPRDTSNGELFF; j_call: TRBJ2-2; v_call: TRBV23-1
cdr3_aa: CASSFLETAITGELFF; j_call: TRBJ2-2; v_call: TRBV5-1
cdr3_aa: CASSPPQGSVGYTF; j_call: TRBJ1-2; v_call: TRBV18
cdr3_aa: CASSPGLAGKLGNEQYF; j_call: TRBJ2-7; v_call: TRBV28
cdr3_aa: CASSFMSGRLTQYF; j_call: TRBJ2-5; v_call: TRBV28
cdr3_aa: CASSPGGTAADEQFF; j_call: TRBJ2-1; v_call: TRBV4-2
cdr3_aa: CASSRTPGQGNTIYF; j_call: TRBJ1-3; v_call: TRBV6-5
cdr3_aa: CSVMLAQGSIQYF; j_call: TRBJ2-4; v_call: TRBV29-1
cdr3_aa: CASSPGTGIRRGYTF; j_call: TRBJ1-2; v_call: TRBV18
cdr3_aa: CASSQIAGGSSYEQYF; j_call: TRBJ2-7; v_call: TRBV6-4
cdr3_aa: CASSPGGSGNTIYF; j_call: TRBJ1-3; v_call: TRBV11-2
cdr3_aa: CASSSASGTRTQYF; j_call: TRBJ2-3; v_call: TRBV28
cdr3_aa: CASSFSPPPTNYGYTF; j_call: TRBJ1-2; v_call: TRBV5-1
cdr3_aa: CASSSPGQVLENIQYF; j_call: TRBJ2-4; v_call: TRBV19
cdr3_aa: CASSLWRTLDGTEAFF; j_call: TRBJ1-1; v_call: TRBV28
cdr3_aa: CASSRGGGQVENIQYF; j_call: TRBJ2-4; v_call: TRBV7-9
cdr3_aa: CASSVGLAGVLYEQYF; j_call: TRBJ2-7; v_call: TRBV5-1
cdr3_aa: CASSVDGGSNQPQHF; j_call: TRBJ1-5; v_call: TRBV9
cdr3_aa: CASSFTGGTYEQYF; j_call: TRBJ2-7; v_call: TRBV5-1
cdr3_aa: CASSSPGRLGGRNTEAFF; j_call: TRBJ1-1; v_call: TRBV27
cdr3_aa: CASSSGGANEKLFF; j_call: TRBJ1-4; v_call: TRBV2
cdr3_aa: CASSPTRQVYNQPQHF; j_call: TRBJ1-5; v_call: TRBV18
cdr3_aa: CASRPGTGSNQPQHF; j_call: TRBJ1-5; v_call: TRBV27
cdr3_aa: CAWSRQQETQYF; j_call: TRBJ2-5; v_call: TRBV30
cdr3_aa: CASSWPEQFF; j_call: TRBJ2-1; v_call: TRBV27
cdr3_aa: CSQGVGEKLFF; j_call: TRBJ1-4; v_call: TRBV20-1
cdr3_aa: CASSVGGTGGNTIYF; j_call: TRBJ1-3; v_call: TRBV9